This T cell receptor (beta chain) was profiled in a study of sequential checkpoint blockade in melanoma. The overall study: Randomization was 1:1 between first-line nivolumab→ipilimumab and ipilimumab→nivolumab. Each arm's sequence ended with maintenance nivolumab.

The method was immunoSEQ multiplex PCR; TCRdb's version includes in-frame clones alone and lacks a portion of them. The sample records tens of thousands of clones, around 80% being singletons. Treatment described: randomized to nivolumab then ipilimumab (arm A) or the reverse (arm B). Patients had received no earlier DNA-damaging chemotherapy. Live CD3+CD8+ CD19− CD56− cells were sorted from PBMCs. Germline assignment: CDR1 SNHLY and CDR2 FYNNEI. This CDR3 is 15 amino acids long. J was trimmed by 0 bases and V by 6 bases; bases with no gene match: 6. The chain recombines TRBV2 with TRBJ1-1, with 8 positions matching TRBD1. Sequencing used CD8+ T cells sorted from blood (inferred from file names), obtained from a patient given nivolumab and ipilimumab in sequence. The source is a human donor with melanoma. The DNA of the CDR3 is TGTGCCAGCAGAAGAGACAGGGGTATGAACACTGAAGCTTTCTTT. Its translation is CASRRDRGMNTEAFF.